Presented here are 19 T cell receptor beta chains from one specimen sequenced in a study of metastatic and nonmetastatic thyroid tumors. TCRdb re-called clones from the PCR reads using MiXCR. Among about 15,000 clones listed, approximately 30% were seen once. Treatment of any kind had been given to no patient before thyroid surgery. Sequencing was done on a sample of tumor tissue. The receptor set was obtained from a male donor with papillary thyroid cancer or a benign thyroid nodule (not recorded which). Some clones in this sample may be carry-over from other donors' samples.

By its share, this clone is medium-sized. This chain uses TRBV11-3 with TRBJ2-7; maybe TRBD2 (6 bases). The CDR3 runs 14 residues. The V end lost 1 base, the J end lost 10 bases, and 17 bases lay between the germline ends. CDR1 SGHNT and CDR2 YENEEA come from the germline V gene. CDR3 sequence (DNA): TGTGCCAGCAGCTTAGTGAGGAGCGGGCGGGGACAGTACTTC. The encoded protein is CASSLVRSGRGQYF. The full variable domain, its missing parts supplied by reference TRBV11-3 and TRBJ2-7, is EAGVVQSPRYKIIEKKQPVAFWCNPISGHNTLYWYLQNLGQGPELLIRYENEEAVDDSQLPKDRFSAERLKGVDSTLKIQPAELGDSAVYLCASSLVRSGRGQYFGPGTRLTVT.

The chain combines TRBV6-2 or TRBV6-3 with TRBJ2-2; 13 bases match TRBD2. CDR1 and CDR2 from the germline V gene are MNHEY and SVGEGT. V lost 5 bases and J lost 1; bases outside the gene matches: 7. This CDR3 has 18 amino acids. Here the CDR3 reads CASSPGTSGTENTGELFF. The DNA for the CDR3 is TGTGCCAGCAGTCCCGGGACTAGCGGGACGGAGAACACCGGGGAGCTGTTTTTT.

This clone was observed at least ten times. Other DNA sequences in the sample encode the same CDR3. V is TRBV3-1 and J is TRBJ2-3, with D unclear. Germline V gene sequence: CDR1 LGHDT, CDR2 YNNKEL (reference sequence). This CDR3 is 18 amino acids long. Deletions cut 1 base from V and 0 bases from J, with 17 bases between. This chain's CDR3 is CASSQGWAKLVSTDTQYF. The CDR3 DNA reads TGTGCCAGCAGCCAAGGCTGGGCAAAGCTGGTTAGCACAGATACGCAGTATTTT.

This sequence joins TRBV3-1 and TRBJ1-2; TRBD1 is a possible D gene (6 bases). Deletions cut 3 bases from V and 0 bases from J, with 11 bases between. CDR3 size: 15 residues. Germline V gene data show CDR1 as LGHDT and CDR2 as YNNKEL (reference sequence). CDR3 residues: CASSQGHPANYGYTF. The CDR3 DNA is TGTGCCAGCAGCCAGGGACATCCAGCTAACTATGGCTACACCTTC.

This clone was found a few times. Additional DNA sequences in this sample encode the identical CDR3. CDR3 amino acids: CSAYTVDQETQYF. As DNA, the CDR3 is TGCAGTGCTTATACTGTAGACCAAGAGACCCAGTACTTC. The chain recombines TRBV20-1 with TRBJ2-5; D is uncertain. Trimming left V 5 bases short and J 0 bases short, with 10 bases between. The CDR3 length is 13 residues. Germline values: CDR1 DFQATT, CDR2 SNEGSKA (reference sequence).

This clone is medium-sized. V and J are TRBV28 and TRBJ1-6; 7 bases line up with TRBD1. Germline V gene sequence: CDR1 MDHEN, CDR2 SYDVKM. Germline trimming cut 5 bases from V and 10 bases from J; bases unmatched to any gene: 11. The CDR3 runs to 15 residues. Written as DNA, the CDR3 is TGTGCCAGCAGTATAGGGGGCGCGGGGGAGTCACCCCTCCACTTT. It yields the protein CASSIGGAGESPLHF. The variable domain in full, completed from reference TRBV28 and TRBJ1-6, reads DVKVTQSSRYLVKRTGEKVFLECVQDMDHENMFWYRQDPGLGLRLIYFSYDVKMKEKGDIPEGYSVSREKKERFSLILESASTNQTSMYLCASSIGGAGESPLHFGNGTRLTVT.

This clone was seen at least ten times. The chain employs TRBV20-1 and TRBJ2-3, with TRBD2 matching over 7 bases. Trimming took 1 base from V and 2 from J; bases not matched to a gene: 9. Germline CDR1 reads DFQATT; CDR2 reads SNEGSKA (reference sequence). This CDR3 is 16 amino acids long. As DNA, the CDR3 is TGCAGTGCTAGAGTTCCCCGGAGCGGGGACACAGATACGCAGTATTTT. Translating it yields CSARVPRSGDTDTQYF.

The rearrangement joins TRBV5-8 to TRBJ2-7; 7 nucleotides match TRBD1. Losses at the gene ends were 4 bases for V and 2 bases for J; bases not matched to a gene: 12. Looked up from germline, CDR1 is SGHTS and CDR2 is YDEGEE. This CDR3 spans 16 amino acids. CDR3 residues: CASSSIGQALTYEQYF. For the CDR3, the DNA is TGTGCCAGCAGCAGTATAGGACAGGCCCTAACCTACGAGCAGTACTTC.

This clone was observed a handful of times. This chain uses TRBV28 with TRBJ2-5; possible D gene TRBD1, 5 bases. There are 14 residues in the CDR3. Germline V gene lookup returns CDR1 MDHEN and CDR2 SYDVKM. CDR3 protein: CFSSTTSRVETQYF. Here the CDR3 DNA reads TGTTTCAGCAGTACTACAAGCAGGGTTGAGACCCAGTACTTC. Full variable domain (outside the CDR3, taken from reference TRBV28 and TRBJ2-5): DVKVTQSSRYLVKRTGEKVFLECVQDMDHENMFWYRQDPGLGLRLIYFSYDVKMKEKGDIPEGYSVSREKKERFSLILESASTNQTSMYLCFSSTTSRVETQYFGPGTRLLVL.

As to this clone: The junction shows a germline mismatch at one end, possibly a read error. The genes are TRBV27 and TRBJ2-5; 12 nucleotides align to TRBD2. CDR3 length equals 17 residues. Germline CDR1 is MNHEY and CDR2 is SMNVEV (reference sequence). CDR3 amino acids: CASSFPTSGGSEENQSF. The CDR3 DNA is TGTGCCAGCAGTTTCCCGACTAGCGGGGGAAGTGAAGAGAACCAGTCCTTC.

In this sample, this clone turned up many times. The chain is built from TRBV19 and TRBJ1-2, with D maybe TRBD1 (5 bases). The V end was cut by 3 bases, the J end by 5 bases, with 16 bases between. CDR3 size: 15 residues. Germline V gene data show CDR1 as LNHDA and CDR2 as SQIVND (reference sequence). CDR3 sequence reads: CASSIIGLGAYGYTF. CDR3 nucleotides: TGTGCCAGTAGTATTATAGGGCTTGGGGCTTATGGCTACACCTTC.

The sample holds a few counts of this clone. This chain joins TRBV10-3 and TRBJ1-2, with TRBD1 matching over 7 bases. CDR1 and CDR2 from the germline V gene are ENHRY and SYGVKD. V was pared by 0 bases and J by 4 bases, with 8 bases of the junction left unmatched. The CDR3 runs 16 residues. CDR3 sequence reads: CAISESLGQLGYGYTF. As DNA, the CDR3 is TGTGCCATCAGTGAGTCTTTGGGACAGCTAGGCTATGGCTACACCTTC.

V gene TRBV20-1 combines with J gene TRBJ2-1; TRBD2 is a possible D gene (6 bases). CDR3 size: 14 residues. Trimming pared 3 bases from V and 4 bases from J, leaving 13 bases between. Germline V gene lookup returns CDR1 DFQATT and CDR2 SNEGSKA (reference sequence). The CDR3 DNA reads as TGCAGTGCTAGGGAGGTGGGGGGATACAATGAGCAGTTCTTC. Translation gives CSAREVGGYNEQFF.

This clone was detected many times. This chain's CDR3 is CASSTGGTSGTYGNEQFF. CDR3 in DNA: TGCGCCAGCAGCACGGGGGGGACTAGCGGGACTTATGGTAATGAGCAGTTCTTC. The chain links TRBV5-1 to TRBJ2-1, with TRBD2 matching over 13 bases. Germline CDR1 SGHRS, CDR2 YFSETQ. Trimming removed 4 bases from V and 7 bases from J; junction bases left unmatched: 14. The CDR3 extends over 18 amino acids.

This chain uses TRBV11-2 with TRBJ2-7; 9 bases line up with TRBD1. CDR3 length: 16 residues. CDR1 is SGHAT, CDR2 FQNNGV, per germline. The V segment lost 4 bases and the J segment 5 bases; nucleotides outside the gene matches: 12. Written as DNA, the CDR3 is TGTGCCAGCAGCTCCCCTTTCCGGGACAGGGTAAACGAGCAGTACTTC. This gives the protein CASSSPFRDRVNEQYF.

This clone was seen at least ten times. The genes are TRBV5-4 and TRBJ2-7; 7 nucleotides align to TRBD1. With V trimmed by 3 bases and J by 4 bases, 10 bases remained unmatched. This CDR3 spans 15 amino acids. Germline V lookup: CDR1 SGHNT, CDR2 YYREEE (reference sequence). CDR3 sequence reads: CASSSPGTDGYEQYF. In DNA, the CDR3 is TGTGCCAGCAGCTCCCCCGGGACAGATGGTTACGAGCAGTACTTC.

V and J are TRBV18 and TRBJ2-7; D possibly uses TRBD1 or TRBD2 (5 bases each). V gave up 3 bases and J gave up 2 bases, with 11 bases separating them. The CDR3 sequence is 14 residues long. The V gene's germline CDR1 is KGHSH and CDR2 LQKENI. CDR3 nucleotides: TGTGCCAGCTCACCCTTCGGGACGGCCTACGAGCAGTACTTC. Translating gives CASSPFGTAYEQYF. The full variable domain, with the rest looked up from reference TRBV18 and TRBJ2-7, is NAGVMQNPRHLVRRRGQEARLRCSPMKGHSHVYWYRQLPEEGLKFMVYLQKENIIDESGMPKERFSAEFPKEGPSILRIQQVVRGDSAAYFCASSPFGTAYEQYFGPGTRLTVT.

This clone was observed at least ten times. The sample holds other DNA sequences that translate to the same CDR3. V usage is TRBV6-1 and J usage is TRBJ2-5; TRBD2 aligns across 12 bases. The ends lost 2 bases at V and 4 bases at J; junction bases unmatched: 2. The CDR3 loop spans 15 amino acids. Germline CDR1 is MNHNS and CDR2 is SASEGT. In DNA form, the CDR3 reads TGTGCCAGCAGTGAACTAGCGGGGGGGCCAGAGACCCAGTACTTC. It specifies CASSELAGGPETQYF.

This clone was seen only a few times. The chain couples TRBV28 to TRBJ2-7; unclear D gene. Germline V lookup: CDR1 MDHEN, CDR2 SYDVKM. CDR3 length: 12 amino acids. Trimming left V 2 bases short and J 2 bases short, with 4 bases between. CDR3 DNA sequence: TGTGCCAGCAGTTTAGGTACCTACGAGCAGTACTTC. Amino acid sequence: CASSLGTYEQYF.